This is a list of T cell receptor beta chains from one sample in a study of shared clonotypes between healthy human individuals. TCRdb's table, derived via immunoSEQ multiplex PCR, lists solely in-frame clones and lacks some. The repertoire includes about 690,000 clones, 80% to 95% of them detected once, and less than 40% sits in the top ten. The sequenced sample was memory CD8+ T cells from PBMCs. These receptor sequences come from a man aged 18 to 29 in good health. Some clones in this sample may be carry-over from other donors' samples. The conserved cysteine and the conserved F or W are not part of the CDR3 here. Each record gives: V gene, D gene, J gene, CDR3 length, CDR3 protein. A D gene is named only where the DNA matches it firmly.

TRBV11-1,-,TRBJ2-7,14,ASSYHSGTAAYEQY
TRBV6-6,-,TRBJ1-3,10,ASSYPGGTIY
TRBV11-3,TRBD2,TRBJ2-1,18,ASSLGVIAGGSSSYNEQF
TRBV6-5,-,TRBJ2-2,11,ASSYTNTGELF
TRBV7-9,TRBD1,TRBJ2-7,12,ASSLVQGAGEQY
TRBV9,TRBD1,TRBJ1-2,13,ASSSRDRPYYGYT
TRBV27,TRBD1,TRBJ1-2,14,ASSSSGTAFNYGYT
TRBV5-5,-,TRBJ1-2,12,ASSLGYSTEGYT
TRBV4-1,-,TRBJ1-5,13,ASSQDVGYSQPQH
TRBV11-2,-,TRBJ1-1,12,ASSPRQRNTEAF
TRBV6-5,-,TRBJ2-7,12,ASSRDMGLYEQY
TRBV9,-,TRBJ1-2,11,ASSVGLQNGYT
TRBV7-9,-,TRBJ2-7,13,ASSPTPSEAYEQY
TRBV7-9,TRBD1,TRBJ2-1,14,ASSHRTGAIENEQF
TRBV4-1,TRBD2,TRBJ2-7,10,ASERDGGEQY
TRBV9,-,TRBJ2-7,11,ASSGPWGYEQY
TRBV7-8,-,TRBJ2-7,11,ASSPPPGYEQY
TRBV29-1,-,TRBJ1-2,9,SAHSGSGYT
TRBV29-1,TRBD2,TRBJ2-3,14,SVESGLAGSTDTQY
TRBV7-9,TRBD1,TRBJ2-2,15,ASSWPGQGLNTGELF
TRBV11-2,TRBD1,TRBJ2-5,14,ASRLIRDRDVKTQY
TRBV9,-,TRBJ1-4,13,ASSVVGSPYEKLF
TRBV7-9,TRBD2,TRBJ2-1,16,ASSLVVGLADPYNEQF
TRBV9,-,TRBJ2-2,12,ASSVGRGTGELF
TRBV6-5,TRBD1,TRBJ2-5,12,ASSRQGVGETQY
TRBV18,-,TRBJ2-5,12,ASSPPTGTHLLD
TRBV11-2,-,TRBJ1-1,11,ASSPSDNTEAF
TRBV11-2,-,TRBJ2-7,10,ASSLVEGEQY
TRBV7-9,-,-,12,ASSLRDRTYEQY
TRBV19,-,TRBJ1-2,12,ASSIEPVGYGYT
TRBV11-2,-,TRBJ2-7,13,ASSLDLGVTYEQY
TRBV28,-,TRBJ2-2,13,ASSPLRENTGELF
TRBV19,TRBD1,TRBJ1-5,14,ASSQYGTGGFQPQH
TRBV27,TRBD2,TRBJ2-7,15,ASSLRTSGRRSYEQY
TRBV28,-,TRBJ2-3,14,ASTPSDRLRTDTQY
TRBV13,-,TRBJ2-7,15,ASSLGGGWAGDTEQY
TRBV27,-,TRBJ2-7,12,ASSLFSGTYEQY
TRBV29-1,-,TRBJ2-6,11,SVVAAGANVLT
TRBV19,TRBD1,TRBJ1-1,14,ASSLKTGGVYTEAF
TRBV27,TRBD1,TRBJ1-1,11,ASRDRGNTEAF